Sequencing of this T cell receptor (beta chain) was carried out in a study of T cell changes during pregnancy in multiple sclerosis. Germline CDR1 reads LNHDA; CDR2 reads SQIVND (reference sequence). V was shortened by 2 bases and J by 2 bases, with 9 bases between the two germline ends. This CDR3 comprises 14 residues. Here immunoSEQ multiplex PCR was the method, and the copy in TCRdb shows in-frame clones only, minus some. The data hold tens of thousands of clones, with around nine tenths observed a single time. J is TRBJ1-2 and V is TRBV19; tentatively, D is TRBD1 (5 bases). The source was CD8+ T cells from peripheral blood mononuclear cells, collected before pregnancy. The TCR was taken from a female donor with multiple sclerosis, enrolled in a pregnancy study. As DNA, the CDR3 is TGTGCCAGTAGTATATCAGGGTCGAACTATGGCTACACCTTC. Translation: CASSISGSNYGYTF.